Reported below is one TCR beta chain. Its antigen is unidentified. V was pared by 5 bases and J by 0 bases, with 13 bases between. There are 15 residues in the CDR3. CDR1 is SGHNT and CDR2 is YYREEE in the germline V gene (reference sequence). The sample comes from a study of shared clonotypes between healthy human individuals. Every subset's genomic DNA went evenly onto several immunoSEQ plates. Clones were read by immunoSEQ multiplex PCR, and TCRdb kept only the in-frame ones, dropping some. The repertoire consists of more than 550,000 clones, with over 60% occurring once and the leading ten covering about 1.8%. Points from the study as a whole: The naive CD4 repertoires of several donors were compared, and approximately 4.7% of clonotypes were shared.

The sequenced material came from memory CD4+ T cells sorted from blood. Subset here: CD45RA-negative fraction. This sequence was found in a woman aged 25 to 39 in good health. The chain joins TRBV5-4 to TRBJ2-3, with D maybe TRBD2 (5 bases). The CDR3 coding sequence is TGTGCCAGCAGTGCAGGACTGGCTAGCACAGATACGCAGTATTTT. This sequence encodes CASSAGLASTDTQYF.